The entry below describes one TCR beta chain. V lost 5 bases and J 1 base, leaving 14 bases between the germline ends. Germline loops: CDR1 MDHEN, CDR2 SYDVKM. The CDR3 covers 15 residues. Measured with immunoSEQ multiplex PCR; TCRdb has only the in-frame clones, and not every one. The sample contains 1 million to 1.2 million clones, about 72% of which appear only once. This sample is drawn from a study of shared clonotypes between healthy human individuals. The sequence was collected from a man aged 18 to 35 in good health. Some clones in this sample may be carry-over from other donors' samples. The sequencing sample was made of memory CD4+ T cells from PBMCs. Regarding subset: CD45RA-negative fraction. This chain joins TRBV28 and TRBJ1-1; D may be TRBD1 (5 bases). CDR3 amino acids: CASSPWGGGNTEAFF. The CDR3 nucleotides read TGTGCCAGCAGTCCGTGGGGGGGAGGGAACACTGAAGCTTTCTTT.